The 27 T cell receptor beta chains presented below share a single source sample, sequenced in a study of T cells in localized non-small cell lung cancer. Only in-frame clones appear in the TCRdb table, and some are missing; sequencing was by immunoSEQ multiplex PCR. The sample includes tens of thousands of clones, about 89% of them seen just once. The sample consisted of peripheral blood, taken before any cancer treatment. The receptor source for this set is a male donor at least 60 years old with stage I lung adenocarcinoma.

This chain links TRBV7-2 with TRBJ2-5; D uncertain. Germline loops: CDR1 SGHTA, CDR2 FQGNSA. V was cut by 5 bases and J by 5 bases, with 15 bases left in between. CDR3 length: 14 residues. The CDR3 loop reads CASSRSRGEETQYF. DNA of the CDR3: TGTGCCAGCAGCAGGAGCCGCGGAGAGGAGACCCAGTACTTC. The whole variable domain, remainder taken from reference TRBV7-2 and TRBJ2-5, is GAGVSQSPSNKVTEKGKDVELRCDPISGHTALYWYRQSLGQGLEFLIYFQGNSAPDKSGLPSDRFSAERTGGSVSTLTIQRTQQEDSAVYLCASSRSRGEETQYFGPGTRLLVL.

The sample holds a few counts of this clone. The V and J genes are TRBV30 and TRBJ1-1; D call uncertain. Germline V lookup: CDR1 GTSNPN, CDR2 SVGIG (reference sequence). Trimming cost V 0 bases and J 7 bases, with 15 bases left between them. The CDR3 loop spans 14 amino acids. The CDR3 nucleotides are TGTGCCTGGAGTGTACTCCCATTGGACGATGAAGCTTTCTTT. Encoded protein: CAWSVLPLDDEAFF.

The chain has TRBV18 and TRBJ2-2; unclear D gene. The CDR3 sequence is 14 residues long. Per the germline V gene, CDR1 is KGHSH and CDR2 is LQKENI. The ends were cut back, 10 bases at V and 2 bases at J, with 14 bases in the middle. The CDR3 loop reads CATSMGQNTGELFF. The DNA of the CDR3 is TGTGCCACCAGTATGGGTCAAAACACCGGGGAGCTGTTTTTT. Supplemented by reference TRBV18 and TRBJ2-2, the full variable domain reads NAGVMQNPRHLVRRRGQEARLRCSPMKGHSHVYWYRQLPEEGLKFMVYLQKENIIDESGMPKERFSAEFPKEGPSILRIQQVVRGDSAAYFCATSMGQNTGELFFGEGSRLTVL.

CDR3 nucleotides: TGTGCCAGCAGCCGGCGGGTTGTCGGGACAGGGGCCCCGAACACTGAAGCTTTCTTT. Amino acid sequence: CASSRRVVGTGAPNTEAFF. This chain uses TRBV5-5 with TRBJ1-1; 10 bases align to TRBD1. Germline V lookup: CDR1 SGHKS, CDR2 YYEKEE (reference sequence). J lost 1 base, V lost 4 bases, and 16 bases had no gene match. CDR3 length: 19 amino acids.

The rearrangement uses TRBV28 and TRBJ2-7; D ambiguous. CDR3 length: 13 residues. Trimming cost V 3 bases and J 5 bases, with 11 bases left between them. Germline CDR1 MDHEN, CDR2 SYDVKM. The CDR3 sequence: CASSLELIDEQYF. The CDR3, as DNA: TGTGCCAGCAGTTTGGAGTTGATCGACGAGCAGTACTTC. The full variable domain, in which reference TRBV28 and TRBJ2-7 provide the parts outside the CDR3, is DVKVTQSSRYLVKRTGEKVFLECVQDMDHENMFWYRQDPGLGLRLIYFSYDVKMKEKGDIPEGYSVSREKKERFSLILESASTNQTSMYLCASSLELIDEQYFGPGTRLTVT.

This rearrangement joins TRBV5-5 to TRBJ2-7, with D uncertain. The CDR3 has 13 residues. Per the germline V gene, CDR1 is SGHKS and CDR2 is YYEKEE (reference sequence). V dropped 0 bases and J dropped 3 bases, with 7 bases sitting between them. CDR3 loop: CASSLVRLYEQYF. CDR3 bases: TGTGCCAGCAGCTTGGTGAGGCTCTACGAGCAGTACTTC.

The gene calls are TRBV25-1 and TRBJ2-7; D remains unclear. V was cut by 4 bases and J by 4 bases, with 11 bases left in between. The germline gives CDR1 MGHDK, CDR2 SYGVNS. The length of the CDR3 is 13 residues. The CDR3 spells CASSAQFPYEQYF. CDR3 DNA: TGTGCCAGCAGTGCCCAATTCCCTTACGAGCAGTACTTC.

This clone appeared a few times. The chain is built from TRBV4-1 and TRBJ1-5; unclear D gene. V was cut by 0 bases and J by 5 bases, with 17 bases left in between. CDR1 and CDR2 from the germline V gene are MGHRA and YSYEKL. The CDR3 covers 17 residues. CDR3 DNA sequence: TGCGCCAGCAGCCAAGATGGAAAAGGGAGACCGGATCAGCCCCAGCATTTT. Translation gives CASSQDGKGRPDQPQHF.

This clone was recorded only once. The rearrangement links TRBV6-1 to TRBJ2-5, with TRBD2 matching 8 bases. CDR1 is MNHNS and CDR2 is SASEGT in the germline V gene. The CDR3 contains 14 residues. V lost 6 bases to trimming and J lost 2 bases; unmatched junction nucleotides: 5. In nucleotides, the CDR3 is TGTGCCAGCAGGCCAGTAGCGGGACAAGAGACCCAGTACTTC. Translation gives CASRPVAGQETQYF.

CDR3 residues: CASSLVLRRFF. Here the CDR3 DNA reads TGTGCCAGCAGCTTAGTACTACGCCGGTTCTTC. V and J are TRBV11-2 and TRBJ2-1; unclear D gene. The V and J ends lost 1 base and 15 bases respectively, with 10 bases between them. CDR3 length: 11 amino acids. From germline, CDR1 is SGHAT and CDR2 FQNNGV. Using reference TRBV11-2 and TRBJ2-1 for the parts outside the CDR3, the full variable domain is EAGVAQSPRYKIIEKRQSVAFWCNPISGHATLYWYQQILGQGPKLLIQFQNNGVVDDSQLPKDRFSAERLKGVDSTLKIQPAKLEDSAVYLCASSLVLRRFFGPGTRLTVL.

The rearrangement links TRBV5-1 to TRBJ2-7; possibly TRBD1 or TRBD2 for D (5 bases each). The CDR3 spans 13 residues. V was cut by 0 bases and J by 5 bases, with 9 bases left in between. The germline V gene encodes CDR1 SGHRS and CDR2 YFSETQ. The CDR3 loop reads CASSLERGDEQYF. Here the CDR3 DNA reads TGCGCCAGCAGCTTGGAACGGGGCGACGAGCAGTACTTC.

V gene TRBV7-2 combines with J gene TRBJ1-2, with a tentative D call TRBD1 (5 bases). The CDR3 is made up of 16 amino acids. Trimming took 5 bases from V and 0 from J, leaving 16 bases between them. The germline CDR1 and CDR2 sequences are SGHTA and FQGNSA. The CDR3 region is CASSLGALTANYGYTF. CDR3 DNA: TGTGCCAGCAGCCTCGGGGCCCTTACAGCTAACTATGGCTACACCTTC.

The chain combines TRBV18 with TRBJ1-4; perhaps TRBD1 as D (5 bases). The CDR3 length is 17 residues. Trimming pared 3 bases from V and 3 bases from J, leaving 17 bases between. Germline assignment: CDR1 KGHSH and CDR2 LQKENI. CDR3 DNA: TGTGCCAGCTCACCGGGAGCAGGGCGCCCTGCTAATGAAAAACTGTTTTTT. Its translation is CASSPGAGRPANEKLFF.

As concerns this clone: The junction differs from germline at one of its ends, possibly a read error. Here the CDR3 reads CASSFSGDRPAYF. The CDR3 DNA follows: TGTGCCAGCAGCTTTTCAGGGGACCGTCCCGCCTATTTC. The chain couples TRBV11-2 to TRBJ1-2; perhaps TRBD1 as D (6 bases). The CDR3 contains 13 residues. From germline, CDR1 is SGHAT and CDR2 FQNNGV. Filled out from reference TRBV11-2 and TRBJ1-2, the complete variable domain reads EAGVAQSPRYKIIEKRQSVAFWCNPISGHATLYWYQQILGQGPKLLIQFQNNGVVDDSQLPKDRFSAERLKGVDSTLKIQPAKLEDSAVYLCASSFSGDRPAYFGSGTRLTVV.

This chain uses TRBV2 with TRBJ1-5, with D maybe TRBD1 (5 bases). V lost 7 bases to trimming and J lost 3 bases, with 13 bases between them. Germline V gene sequence: CDR1 SNHLY, CDR2 FYNNEI. CDR3 length equals 14 residues. CDR3 nucleotides: TGTGCCAGCACCCCGGACAACCCCAATCAGCCCCAGCATTTT. Its translation: CASTPDNPNQPQHF.

The rearrangement links TRBV25-1 to TRBJ1-6, with TRBD1 matching over 7 bases. V gave up 4 bases and J gave up 7 bases; unmatched junction bases: 1. The CDR3 extends over 13 amino acids. From germline, CDR1 is MGHDK and CDR2 SYGVNS. CDR3 residues: CASSGQGNSPLHF. Here the CDR3 DNA reads TGTGCCAGCAGTGGACAGGGAAATTCACCCCTCCACTTT.

This chain connects TRBV10-3 to TRBJ1-6, with TRBD1 as a possible D gene (5 bases). CDR1 and CDR2 (germline): ENHRY, SYGVKD. The CDR3 has 12 residues. V was pared by 7 bases and J by 10 bases, with 11 bases between. The CDR3 sequence: CAINSGNSPLHF. The CDR3 bases are TGTGCCATCAACTCAGGGAACTCACCCCTCCACTTT.

The rearrangement uses TRBV30 and TRBJ1-2; the D is unclear. The CDR3 consists of 13 residues. Germline V gives CDR1 GTSNPN, CDR2 SVGIG (reference sequence). Trimming pared 3 bases from V and 2 bases from J, leaving 10 bases between. The CDR3 DNA follows: TGTGCCTGGAGCCGCCAGGCGAACTATGGCTACACCTTC. Translated, it gives CAWSRQANYGYTF.

V gene TRBV7-9 combines with J gene TRBJ1-2, with 8 bases identical to TRBD1. The CDR3 covers 15 residues. Germline V gene lookup returns CDR1 SEHNR and CDR2 FQNEAQ (reference sequence). Trimming removed 3 bases from V and 4 bases from J; junction bases left unmatched: 7. This chain's CDR3 is CASSLTGVIFYGYTF. The CDR3, as DNA: TGTGCCAGCAGCTTGACAGGGGTGATTTTCTATGGCTACACCTTC. Looking up the rest from reference TRBV7-9 and TRBJ1-2 gives the full variable domain: DTGVSQNPRHKITKRGQNVTFRCDPISEHNRLYWYRQTLGQGPEFLTYFQNEAQLEKSRLLSDRFSAERPKGSFSTLEIQRTEQGDSAMYLCASSLTGVIFYGYTFGSGTRLTVV.

V usage is TRBV7-9 and J usage is TRBJ2-7; TRBD1 might be the D (5 bases). The CDR3 consists of 14 residues. Germline CDR1 and CDR2: SEHNR and FQNEAQ (reference sequence). The V and J ends lost 5 bases and 0 bases respectively, with 11 bases between them. This CDR3 reads CASSTRQSSYEQYF. CDR3 nucleotides: TGTGCCAGCAGCACCCGACAGAGCTCCTACGAGCAGTACTTC.

The chain recombines TRBV29-1 with TRBJ1-1; D is perhaps TRBD1 (6 bases). Trimming stripped 6 bases from V and 0 bases from J, with 11 bases between. The CDR3 consists of 13 residues. Germline V lookup: CDR1 SQVTM, CDR2 ANQGSEA. The CDR3 is CSVAGQLNTEAFF. CDR3 in DNA: TGCAGCGTCGCAGGACAGTTGAACACTGAAGCTTTCTTT.

V is TRBV5-1 and J is TRBJ2-2, with 7 positions matching TRBD2. Germline CDR1 is SGHRS and CDR2 is YFSETQ. V gave up 4 bases and J gave up 2 bases; unmatched junction bases: 2. This CDR3 spans 14 amino acids. CDR3 in DNA: TGCGCCAGCAGCGGGACTATCAACACCGGGGAGCTGTTTTTT. Its translation is CASSGTINTGELFF.

This clone came up a few times. The chain has TRBV5-6 and TRBJ2-2; 8 positions agree with TRBD2. Germline CDR1 SGHDT, CDR2 YYEEEE. V lost 0 bases to trimming and J lost 5 bases; unmatched junction nucleotides: 3. This CDR3 is 15 amino acids long. The CDR3 region is CASSLEGGGTGELFF. The CDR3 DNA is TGTGCCAGCAGCTTGGAGGGCGGGGGGACCGGGGAGCTGTTTTTT.

V usage is TRBV7-2 and J usage is TRBJ2-5, with unresolved D. The V gene's germline CDR1 is SGHTA and CDR2 FQGNSA. Trimming cost V 5 bases and J 5 bases, with 15 bases left between them. This CDR3 contains 14 residues. DNA for the CDR3: TGTGCCAGCAGCCAAGCCGTTAACTCGGAGACCCAGTACTTC. Its protein is CASSQAVNSETQYF.

The sample holds a few counts of this clone. The rearrangement links TRBV9 to TRBJ1-1; D may be TRBD1 (5 bases). Trimming pared 3 bases from V and 0 bases from J, leaving 9 bases between. Germline lookup yields CDR1 SGDLS and CDR2 YYNGEE. This CDR3 spans 14 amino acids. The CDR3 sequence: CASSGTLLNTEAFF. The CDR3 DNA reads TGTGCCAGCAGCGGGACACTTTTGAACACTGAAGCTTTCTTT.

A few counts support this clone. V usage is TRBV2 and J usage is TRBJ2-1; 10 bases line up with TRBD2. J lost 2 bases, V lost 7 bases, and 5 bases had no gene match. CDR3 length: 15 amino acids. Germline-derived CDR1 and CDR2 are SNHLY and FYNNEI. In DNA form, the CDR3 reads TGTGCCAGCATTCGAACTAGCGGGACCTACAATGAGCAGTTCTTC. Translating gives CASIRTSGTYNEQFF.

The gene calls are TRBV11-2 and TRBJ1-2; D ambiguous. Germline assignment: CDR1 SGHAT and CDR2 FQNNGV. The CDR3 covers 14 residues. V lost 4 bases and J lost 3, with 12 bases in between. The CDR3 is CASSWAGRDYGYTF. DNA of the CDR3: TGTGCCAGCAGCTGGGCGGGGAGGGACTATGGCTACACCTTC.